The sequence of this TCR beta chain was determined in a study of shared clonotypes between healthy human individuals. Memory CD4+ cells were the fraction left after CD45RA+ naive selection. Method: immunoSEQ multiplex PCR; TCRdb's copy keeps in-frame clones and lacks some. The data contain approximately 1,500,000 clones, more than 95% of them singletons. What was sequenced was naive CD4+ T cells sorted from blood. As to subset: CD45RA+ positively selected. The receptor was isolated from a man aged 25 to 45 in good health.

The CDR3 reads CASSLARDRQETQYF. The CDR3 DNA reads as TGCGCCAGCAGCTTGGCCCGGGACAGACAAGAGACCCAGTACTTC. The chain joins TRBV5-1 to TRBJ2-5; TRBD1 agrees at 7 bases. The CDR3 loop spans 15 amino acids. Trimming cost V 0 bases and J 2 bases; bases outside gene matches: 4. Germline-derived CDR1 and CDR2 are SGHRS and YFSETQ.